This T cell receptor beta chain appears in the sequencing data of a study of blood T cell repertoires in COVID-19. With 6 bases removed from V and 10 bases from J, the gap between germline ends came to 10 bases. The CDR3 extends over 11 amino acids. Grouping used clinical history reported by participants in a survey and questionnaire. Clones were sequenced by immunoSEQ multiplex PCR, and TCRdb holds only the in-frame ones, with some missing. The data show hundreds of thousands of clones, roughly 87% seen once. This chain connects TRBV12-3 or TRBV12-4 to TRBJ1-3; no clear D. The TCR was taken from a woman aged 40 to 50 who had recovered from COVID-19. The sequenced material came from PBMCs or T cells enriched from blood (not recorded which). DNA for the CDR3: TGTGCCAGCAGCCAACTAGGGACCATATATTTT. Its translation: CASSQLGTIYF.